The clone carrying this TCR beta chain was recorded many times. Its target is unknown. The data were obtained in a study of T cells in Graves' hyperthyroidism and ophthalmopathy. Whole-study results and caveats: Also found in blood were most expanded thyroid clonotypes above 0.001.

The CDR3 extends over 17 amino acids. Germline CDR1 DFQATT, CDR2 SNEGSKA (reference sequence). V trimming: 3 bases; J trimming: 0 bases; junction bases outside the gene matches: 10. Calling Graves' hyperthyroidism stable meant ophthalmopathy did not progress within 18 months. PBMCs were collected from a roughly 10 ml volume of fresh peripheral blood. Using RNA transcripts as the source, TCR beta CDR3 regions were amplified. The TCR CDR3 first-round RT-PCR relied on the HTBI primer set. TCRdb reprocessed the multiplex PCR reads via MiXCR and lists one record per CDR3 protein. The table shows 540,000 or so distinct CDR3 sequences, with 15% to 19% occurring only once.

The gene calls are TRBV20-1 and TRBJ2-3; 9 bases agree with TRBD1. The sequenced sample was blood. The origin of this receptor is a woman aged 25 to 39 with Graves' hyperthyroidism. The DNA of the CDR3 is TGCAGTGCTAGCGGAACCGGGACAGGGAGAAGCACAGATACGCAGTATTTT. This translates into CSASGTGTGRSTDTQYF.